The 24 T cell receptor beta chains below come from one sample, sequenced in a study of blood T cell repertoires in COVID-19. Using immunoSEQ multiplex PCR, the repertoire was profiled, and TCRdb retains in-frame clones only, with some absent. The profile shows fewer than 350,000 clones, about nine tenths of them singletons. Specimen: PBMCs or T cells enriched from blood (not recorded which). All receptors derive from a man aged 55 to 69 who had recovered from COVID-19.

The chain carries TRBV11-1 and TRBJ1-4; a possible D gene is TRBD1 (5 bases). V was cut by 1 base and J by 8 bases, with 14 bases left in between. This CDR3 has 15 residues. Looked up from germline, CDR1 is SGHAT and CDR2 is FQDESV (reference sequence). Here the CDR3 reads CASSLERGRGEKLFF. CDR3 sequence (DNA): TGTGCCAGCAGCTTAGAAAGGGGAAGAGGCGAAAAACTGTTTTTT.

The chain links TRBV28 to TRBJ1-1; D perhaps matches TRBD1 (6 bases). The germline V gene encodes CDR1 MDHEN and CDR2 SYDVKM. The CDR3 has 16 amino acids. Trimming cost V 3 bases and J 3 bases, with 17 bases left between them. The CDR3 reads CASSLLGALGYTEAFF. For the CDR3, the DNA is TGTGCCAGCAGTTTGCTGGGGGCATTAGGTTACACTGAAGCTTTCTTT. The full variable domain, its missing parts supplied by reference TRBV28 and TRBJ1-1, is DVKVTQSSRYLVKRTGEKVFLECVQDMDHENMFWYRQDPGLGLRLIYFSYDVKMKEKGDIPEGYSVSREKKERFSLILESASTNQTSMYLCASSLLGALGYTEAFFGQGTRLTVV.

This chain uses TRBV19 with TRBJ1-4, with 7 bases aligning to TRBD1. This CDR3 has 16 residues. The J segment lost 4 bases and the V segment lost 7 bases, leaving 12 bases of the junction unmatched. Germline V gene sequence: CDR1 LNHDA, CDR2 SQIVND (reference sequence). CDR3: CASTPKPGTDNEKLFF. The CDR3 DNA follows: TGTGCCAGTACCCCGAAACCGGGGACAGATAATGAAAAACTGTTTTTT.

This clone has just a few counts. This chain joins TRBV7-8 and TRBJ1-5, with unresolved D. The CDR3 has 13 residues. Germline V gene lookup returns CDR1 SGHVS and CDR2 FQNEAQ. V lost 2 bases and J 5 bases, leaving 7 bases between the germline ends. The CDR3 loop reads CASSLPGYQPQHF. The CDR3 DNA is TGTGCCAGCAGCTTACCGGGGTATCAGCCCCAGCATTTT. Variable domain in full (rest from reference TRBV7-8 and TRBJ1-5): GAGVSQSPRYKVAKRGQDVALRCDPISGHVSLFWYQQALGQGPEFLTYFQNEAQLDKSGLPSDRFFAERPEGSVSTLKIQRTQQEDSAVYLCASSLPGYQPQHFGDGTRLSIL.

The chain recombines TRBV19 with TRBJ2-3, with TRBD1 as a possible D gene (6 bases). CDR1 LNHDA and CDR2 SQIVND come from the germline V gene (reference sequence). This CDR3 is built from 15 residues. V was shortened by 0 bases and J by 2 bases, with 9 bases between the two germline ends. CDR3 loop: CASSIDRGFTDTQYF. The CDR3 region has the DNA TGTGCCAGTAGTATAGACAGGGGATTCACAGATACGCAGTATTTT.

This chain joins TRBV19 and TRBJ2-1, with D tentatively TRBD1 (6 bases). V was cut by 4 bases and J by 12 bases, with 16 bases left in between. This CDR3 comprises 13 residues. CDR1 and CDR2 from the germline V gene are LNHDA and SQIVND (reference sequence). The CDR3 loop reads CASSTWTDNRQFF. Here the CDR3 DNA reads TGTGCCAGTAGTACATGGACAGATAACAGGCAGTTCTTC.

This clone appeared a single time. The CDR3 nucleotides are TGTGCCAGTAGACAGACAGGGGCCGTCACTGAAGCTTTCTTT. Its protein product is CASRQTGAVTEAFF. The chain couples TRBV19 to TRBJ1-1, with 8 bases lining up with TRBD1. The CDR3 runs 14 residues. Germline lookup yields CDR1 LNHDA and CDR2 SQIVND (reference sequence). J gave up 4 bases and V 6 bases, and 7 bases lay outside the gene matches.

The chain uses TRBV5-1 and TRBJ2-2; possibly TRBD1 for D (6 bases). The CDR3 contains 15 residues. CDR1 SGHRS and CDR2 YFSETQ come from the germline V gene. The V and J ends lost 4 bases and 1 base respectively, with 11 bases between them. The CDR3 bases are TGCGCCAGCAGCCGTGAGACAGGGAACACCGGGGAGCTGTTTTTT. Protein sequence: CASSRETGNTGELFF. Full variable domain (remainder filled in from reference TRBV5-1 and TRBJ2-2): KAGVTQTPRYLIKTRGQQVTLSCSPISGHRSVSWYQQTPGQGLQFLFEYFSETQRNKGNFPGRFSGRQFSNSRSEMNVSTLELGDSALYLCASSRETGNTGELFFGEGSRLTVL.

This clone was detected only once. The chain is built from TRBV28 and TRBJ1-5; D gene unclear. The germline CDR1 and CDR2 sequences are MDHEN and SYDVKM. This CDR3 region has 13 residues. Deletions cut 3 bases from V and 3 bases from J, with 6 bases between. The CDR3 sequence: CASSFRFNQPQHF. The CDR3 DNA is TGTGCCAGCAGTTTCCGGTTCAATCAGCCCCAGCATTTT.

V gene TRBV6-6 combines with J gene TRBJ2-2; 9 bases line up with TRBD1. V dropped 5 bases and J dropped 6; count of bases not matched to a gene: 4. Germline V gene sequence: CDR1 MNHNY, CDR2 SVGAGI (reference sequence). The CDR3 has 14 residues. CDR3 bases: TGTGCCAGCAGTCTACAGGGGGCCTCCGGGGAGCTGTTTTTT. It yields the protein CASSLQGASGELFF.

The CDR3 loop is CASSDQAGTDTQYF. The CDR3 nucleotides are TGTGCCAGCAGTGACCAAGCGGGCACAGATACGCAGTATTTT. This chain uses TRBV2 with TRBJ2-3, with D possibly being TRBD2 (5 bases). CDR3 size: 14 residues. The germline V gene encodes CDR1 SNHLY and CDR2 FYNNEI. V was pared by 3 bases and J by 1 base, with 8 bases between.

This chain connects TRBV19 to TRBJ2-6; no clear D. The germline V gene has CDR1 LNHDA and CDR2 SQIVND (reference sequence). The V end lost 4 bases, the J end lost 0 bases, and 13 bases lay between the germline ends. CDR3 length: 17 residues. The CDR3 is CASSSNSVPSGANVLTF. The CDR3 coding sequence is TGTGCCAGTAGTAGCAACTCCGTACCCTCTGGGGCCAACGTCCTGACTTTC.

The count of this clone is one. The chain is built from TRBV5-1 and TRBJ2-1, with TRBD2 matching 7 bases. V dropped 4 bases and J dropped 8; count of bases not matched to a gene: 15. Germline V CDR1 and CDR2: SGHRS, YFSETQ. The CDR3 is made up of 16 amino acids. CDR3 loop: CASSRGAAGLPHEQFF. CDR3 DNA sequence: TGCGCCAGCAGCCGAGGGGCAGCGGGACTACCCCATGAGCAGTTCTTC.

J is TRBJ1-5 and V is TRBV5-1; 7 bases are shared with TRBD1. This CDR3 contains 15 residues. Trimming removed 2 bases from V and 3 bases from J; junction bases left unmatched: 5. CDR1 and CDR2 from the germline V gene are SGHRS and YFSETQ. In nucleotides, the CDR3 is TGCGCCAGCAGCTTTTCCGGGACAGACAATCAGCCCCAGCATTTT. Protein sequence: CASSFSGTDNQPQHF.

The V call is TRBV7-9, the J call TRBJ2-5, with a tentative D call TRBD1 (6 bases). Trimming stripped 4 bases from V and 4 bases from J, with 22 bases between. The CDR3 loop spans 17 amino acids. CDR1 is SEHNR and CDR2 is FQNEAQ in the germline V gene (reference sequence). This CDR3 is CASSWGRGPPIVETQYF. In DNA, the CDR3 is TGTGCCAGCAGCTGGGGCAGGGGCCCCCCAATCGTAGAGACCCAGTACTTC.

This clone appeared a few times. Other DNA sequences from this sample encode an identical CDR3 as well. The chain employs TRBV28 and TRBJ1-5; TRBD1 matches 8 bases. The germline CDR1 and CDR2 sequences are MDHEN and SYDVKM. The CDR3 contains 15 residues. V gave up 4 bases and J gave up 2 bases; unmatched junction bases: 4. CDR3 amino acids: CASSSGGDGNQPQHF. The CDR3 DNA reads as TGTGCCAGCAGTTCAGGGGGCGACGGCAATCAGCCCCAGCATTTT.

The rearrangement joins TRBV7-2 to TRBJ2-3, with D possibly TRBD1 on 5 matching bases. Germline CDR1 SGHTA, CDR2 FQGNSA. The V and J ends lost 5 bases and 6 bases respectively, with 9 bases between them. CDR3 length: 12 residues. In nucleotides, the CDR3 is TGTGCCAGCAGCCAACAGGTTGATACGCAGTATTTT. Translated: CASSQQVDTQYF.

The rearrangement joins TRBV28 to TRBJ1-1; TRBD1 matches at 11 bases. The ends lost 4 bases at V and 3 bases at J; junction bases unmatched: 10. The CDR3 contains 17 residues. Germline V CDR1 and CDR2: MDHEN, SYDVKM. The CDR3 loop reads CASSSGQGARLDTEAFF. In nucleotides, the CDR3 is TGTGCCAGCAGTTCTGGACAGGGGGCGAGATTGGACACTGAAGCTTTCTTT.

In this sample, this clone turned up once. CDR3 residues: CASSLVRNQPQHF. CDR3 nucleotides: TGTGCCAGCAGTTTAGTCCGCAATCAGCCCCAGCATTTT. V is TRBV6-5 and J is TRBJ1-5, with D uncertain. Trimming pared 4 bases from V and 2 bases from J, leaving 6 bases between. Germline V gene sequence: CDR1 MNHEY, CDR2 SVGAGI. This CDR3 has 13 residues.

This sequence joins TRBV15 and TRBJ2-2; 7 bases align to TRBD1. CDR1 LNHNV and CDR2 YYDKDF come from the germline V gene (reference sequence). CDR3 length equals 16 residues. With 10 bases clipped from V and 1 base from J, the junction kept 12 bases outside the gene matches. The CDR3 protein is CAIRFRTGVNTGELFF. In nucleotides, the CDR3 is TGTGCCATTCGGTTTAGAACAGGGGTGAACACCGGGGAGCTGTTTTTT.

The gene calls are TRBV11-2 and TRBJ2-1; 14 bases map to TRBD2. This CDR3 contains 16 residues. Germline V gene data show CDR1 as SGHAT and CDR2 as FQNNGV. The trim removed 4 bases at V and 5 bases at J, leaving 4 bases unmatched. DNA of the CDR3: TGTGCCAGCAGCTCCAGACTAGCGGGAGGGGACAATGAGCAGTTCTTC. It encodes CASSSRLAGGDNEQFF.

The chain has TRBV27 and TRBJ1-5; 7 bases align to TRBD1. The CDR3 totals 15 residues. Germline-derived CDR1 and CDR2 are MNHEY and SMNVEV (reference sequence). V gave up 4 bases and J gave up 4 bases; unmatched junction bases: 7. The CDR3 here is CASSSGRGLNQPQHF. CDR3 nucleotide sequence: TGTGCCAGCAGTTCGGGAAGGGGGCTAAATCAGCCCCAGCATTTT.

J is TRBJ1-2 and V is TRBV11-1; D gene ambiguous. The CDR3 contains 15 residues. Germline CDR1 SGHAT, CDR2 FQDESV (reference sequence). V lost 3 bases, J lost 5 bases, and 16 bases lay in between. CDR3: CASSFSSSGRYGYTF. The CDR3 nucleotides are TGTGCCAGCAGCTTTTCAAGTTCGGGTCGATATGGCTACACCTTC.

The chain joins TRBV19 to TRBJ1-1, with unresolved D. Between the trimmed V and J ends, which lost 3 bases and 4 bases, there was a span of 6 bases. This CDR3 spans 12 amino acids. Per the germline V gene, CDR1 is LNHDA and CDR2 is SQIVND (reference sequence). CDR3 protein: CASSIGSTEAFF. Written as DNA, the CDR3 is TGTGCCAGTAGTATCGGTAGCACTGAAGCTTTCTTT.